This T cell receptor (beta chain) emerged from a study of human thymus T cells. Study-wide findings and caveats: Thymic and blood repertoires appeared to display a bias in their usage of V and J genes. What related research reported was that thymic repertoires overlapped highly among unrelated individuals.

Corrective cardiac operations yielded the resected thymus tissue. Among the donors, all were healthy Finnish infants having corrective surgery for congenital heart defects. About this clone itself: Antigen: not known.

Clones were read by immunoSEQ multiplex PCR, and TCRdb kept only the in-frame ones, dropping some. The sample records some 130,000 clones, around 94% being singletons. Germline-derived CDR1 and CDR2 are SGHTA and FQGTGA. The CDR3 consists of 14 residues. Trimming removed 6 bases from V and 3 bases from J; junction bases left unmatched: 3. This chain joins TRBV7-3 and TRBJ2-3; 10 bases agree with TRBD2. The sequenced sample was thymus tissue. The sequence came from a boy in the first two years of life with a congenital heart defect but otherwise immunologically healthy. CDR3 sequence reads: CASSPGLATDTQYF. CDR3 bases: TGTGCCAGCAGTCCGGGACTAGCGACAGATACGCAGTATTTT.